These T cell receptor beta chains were read from a single sample in a study of cytomegalovirus exposure and HLA in healthy donors. Sequenced by immunoSEQ multiplex PCR; TCRdb stores in-frame clones only, minus some. The table records about 330,000 clones, about 90% of them present only once. Source material: PBMCs. The receptors come from a woman in her thirties in good health and CMV-seropositive. The CDR3 runs from the conserved cysteine through the conserved F or W. Fields, in order: V gene, clone size, D gene, J gene, CDR3 DNA, CDR3 protein. D genes are given only for firm matches. Not every row has a clone size; where given, it reads once, few, many or a size class.

v_gene: TRBV6-1
abundance: .
d_gene: .
j_gene: TRBJ2-2
CDR3nt: TGTGCCAGCAGTGAATTGGCAGTCACCGGGGAGCTGTTTTTT
CDR3aa: CASSELAVTGELFF

v_gene: TRBV15
abundance: .
d_gene: .
j_gene: TRBJ1-3
CDR3nt: TGTGCCACCAGCGAGCCGGGCTCTGGAAACACCATATATTTT
CDR3aa: CATSEPGSGNTIYF

v_gene: TRBV7-6
abundance: .
d_gene: .
j_gene: TRBJ1-4
CDR3nt: TGTGCCAGCAGCTCCCTCCTGGGGGAAAAACTGTTTTTT
CDR3aa: CASSSLLGEKLFF

v_gene: TRBV9
abundance: .
d_gene: .
j_gene: TRBJ1-1
CDR3nt: TGTGCCAGCAGCGTAGATGGAGGGAGCACTGAAGCTTTCTTT
CDR3aa: CASSVDGGSTEAFF

v_gene: TRBV4-1
abundance: .
d_gene: TRBD2
j_gene: TRBJ2-1
CDR3nt: TGCGCCAGCAGCCAAGATACGTCTAGCGGGGGCTACAATGAGCAGTTCTTC
CDR3aa: CASSQDTSSGGYNEQFF

v_gene: TRBV18
abundance: .
d_gene: .
j_gene: TRBJ2-5
CDR3nt: TGTGCCAGCTCACCAGCGGCGGGATCGCAACAAGAGACCCAGTACTTC
CDR3aa: CASSPAAGSQQETQYF

v_gene: TRBV5-1
abundance: few
d_gene: .
j_gene: TRBJ2-7
CDR3nt: TGCGCCAGCAGCTTGGTGGGGGACGAGCAGTACTTC
CDR3aa: CASSLVGDEQYF

v_gene: TRBV7-6
abundance: .
d_gene: .
j_gene: TRBJ2-3
CDR3nt: TGTGCCAGCAGCTTAGTGGGAGAAGCAGATACGCAGTATTTT
CDR3aa: CASSLVGEADTQYF

v_gene: TRBV7-9
abundance: .
d_gene: .
j_gene: TRBJ1-2
CDR3nt: TGTGCCAGCAGTACAGACCGTATCTATGGCTACACCTTC
CDR3aa: CASSTDRIYGYTF

v_gene: TRBV11-3
abundance: .
d_gene: .
j_gene: TRBJ1-2
CDR3nt: TGTGCCAGCAGCTTATTACCGACAGCCTATGGCTACACCTTC
CDR3aa: CASSLLPTAYGYTF

v_gene: TRBV7-2
abundance: .
d_gene: .
j_gene: TRBJ2-1
CDR3nt: TGTGCCAGCAGCGAGGAAGACTTTTCTTACAATGAGCAGTTCTTC
CDR3aa: CASSEEDFSYNEQFF

v_gene: TRBV6-5
abundance: .
d_gene: .
j_gene: TRBJ2-7
CDR3nt: TGTGCCAGCAGCTTGGGAGTCGGCGTCGAGCAGTACTTC
CDR3aa: CASSLGVGVEQYF

v_gene: TRBV27
abundance: .
d_gene: TRBD1
j_gene: TRBJ2-7
CDR3nt: TGTGCCAGCAGTCCGGCAGGGGGCGGCCACGAGCAGTACTTC
CDR3aa: CASSPAGGGHEQYF

v_gene: TRBV5-4
abundance: many
d_gene: .
j_gene: TRBJ1-1
CDR3nt: TGTGCCAGCAGCTTGCAAACAGAGCTTGAAGCTTTCTTT
CDR3aa: CASSLQTELEAFF

v_gene: TRBV6-4
abundance: few
d_gene: TRBD1
j_gene: TRBJ1-1
CDR3nt: TGTGCCAGCAGTCCGGACAGGGTGGTGGCTTTCTTT
CDR3aa: CASSPDRVVAFF

v_gene: TRBV9
abundance: once
d_gene: TRBD1
j_gene: TRBJ2-7
CDR3nt: TGTGCCAGCAGCTCCCGGACAGGGGGCAACTACGAGCAGTACTTC
CDR3aa: CASSSRTGGNYEQYF

v_gene: TRBV30
abundance: .
d_gene: .
j_gene: TRBJ2-5
CDR3nt: TGTGCCTTGCGAGGGGGTGTGACCCAGTACTTC
CDR3aa: CALRGGVTQYF

v_gene: TRBV29-1
abundance: .
d_gene: TRBD2
j_gene: TRBJ2-3
CDR3nt: TGCAGCGTTGTTACACCTCGCCTCCGGGGACTAGCGGGGGGGCGTAGCACAGATACGCAGTATTTT
CDR3aa: CSVVTPRLRGLAGGRSTDTQYF

v_gene: TRBV7-6
abundance: .
d_gene: TRBD2
j_gene: TRBJ2-5
CDR3nt: TGTGCCAGTCTTGGTGGGACTAGTCGTGTGGGGACCCAGTACTTC
CDR3aa: CASLGGTSRVGTQYF

v_gene: TRBV9
abundance: .
d_gene: TRBD1
j_gene: TRBJ2-7
CDR3nt: TGTGCCAGCAGCCAAAGAGAGGGGACAGTTAATCGCCCCTACGAGCAGTACTTC
CDR3aa: CASSQREGTVNRPYEQYF